The rows below give T cell receptor beta chains drawn from one sample of a study of blood T cell repertoires in COVID-19. Method: immunoSEQ multiplex PCR; TCRdb's copy keeps in-frame clones and lacks some. The repertoire holds fewer than 300,000 clones, 82% seen once, with less than 4% in the top ten. Sample: peripheral blood. These receptors were taken from a woman younger than 30 with acute or convalescent COVID-19. Each CDR3 is given with its conserved first and last residue. Fields, in order: V gene, clone size, CDR3 protein. Clone size is not always given. Where it is, it says once, few, many or a class for expanded clones.

TRBV10-3,once,CAISESLLQGLGGYTF
TRBV10-3,NA,CAISDGGNPYGYTF
TRBV6-2/TRBV6-3,NA,CASSRNRQGRNSPLHF
TRBV18,NA,CASSPGAPGQGNYGYTF
TRBV9,NA,CASSTLADYNEQFF
TRBV7-9,NA,CASRSDRDQETQYF
TRBV6-2/TRBV6-3,NA,CASSPQGVGNQPQHF
TRBV25-1,NA,CASSEYFVASGILDEQFF
TRBV27,NA,CASYSGTTEYNEQFF
TRBV18,NA,CASSPPGANEKLFF
TRBV20-1,NA,CSATLGHYFYF
TRBV6-6,few,CASKTANTEAFF
TRBV19,NA,CASSSGGNQPQHF
TRBV6-7,NA,CASSYGRGCKPVSGANVLTF
TRBV5-4,few,CASSFPGGDYGYTF
TRBV20-1,NA,CSASDGPGAHGYTF
TRBV7-2,NA,CASSLGDRGDNEKLFF
TRBV7-2,NA,CASSLGGGSNQPQHF
TRBV25-1,NA,CASRTSASYEQYF
TRBV18,NA,CASSPRAGEANYGYTF
TRBV6-1,NA,CASSVWGGQGNQPQHF
TRBV6-6,NA,CASNPGTGGTFSPLHF
TRBV7-2,NA,CASSLEGTRVSYNEQFF
TRBV3-1/TRBV3-2,NA,CASSQFLKGDLDTDTQYF
TRBV27,NA,CASSLSAPDRSFNYEQYF
TRBV6-5,NA,CASSDRGAPNQPQHF
TRBV2,NA,CASTLWTVGQPQHF
TRBV7-6,NA,CASSLVLAAYNEQFF
TRBV29-1,NA,CSAGAGTIQYF
TRBV4-3,once,CASSQDGTADSPPYEQYF
TRBV7-2,NA,CASSLQGLASGELFF
TRBV18,few,CASSPPTDYGYTF
TRBV12-5,many,CASGLIGQGRNTIYF
TRBV6-5,once,CASSRWGGASTEAFF
TRBV5-8,NA,CASSWTGAGKEKLFF